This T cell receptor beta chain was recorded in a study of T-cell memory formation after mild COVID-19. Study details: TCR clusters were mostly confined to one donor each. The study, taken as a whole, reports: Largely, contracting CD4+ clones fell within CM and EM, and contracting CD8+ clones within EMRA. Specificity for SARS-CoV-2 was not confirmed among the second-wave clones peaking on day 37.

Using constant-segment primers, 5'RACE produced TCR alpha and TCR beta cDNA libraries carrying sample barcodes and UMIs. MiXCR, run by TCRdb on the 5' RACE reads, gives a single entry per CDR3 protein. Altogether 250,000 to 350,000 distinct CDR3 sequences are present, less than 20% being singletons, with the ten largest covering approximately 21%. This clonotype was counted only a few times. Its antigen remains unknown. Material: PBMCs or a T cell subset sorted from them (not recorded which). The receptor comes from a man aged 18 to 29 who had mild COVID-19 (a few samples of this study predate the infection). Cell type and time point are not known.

CDR3 sequence (DNA): TGTGCCAGCAGCTTCGACAGGGCCAGCACAGATACGCAGTATTTT. It codes for CASSFDRASTDTQYF. The chain employs TRBV5-6 and TRBJ2-3; 7 bases agree with TRBD1. The trim removed 2 bases at V and 0 bases at J, leaving 3 bases unmatched. Germline loops: CDR1 SGHDT, CDR2 YYEEEE. The CDR3 extends over 15 amino acids.